Below, 9 T cell receptor beta chains from the same sample are listed, as sequenced in a study of blood T cell repertoires in COVID-19. Measured with immunoSEQ multiplex PCR; TCRdb has only the in-frame clones, and not every one. The sample includes roughly 390,000 clones, about 85% of them seen just once. Sequencing input: peripheral blood. These receptors all come from a woman aged 18-29 years with acute or convalescent COVID-19.

This clone was seen once. This rearrangement joins TRBV6-5 to TRBJ2-1, with D uncertain. The V and J ends lost 0 bases and 8 bases respectively, with 11 bases between them. Germline V lookup: CDR1 MNHEY, CDR2 SVGAGI. CDR3 size: 14 residues. In nucleotides, the CDR3 is TGTGCCAGCAGTTACTCGAGAGTGATTGATGAGCAGTTCTTC. As protein: CASSYSRVIDEQFF.

The chain uses TRBV28 and TRBJ1-4; 8 bases fit TRBD1. CDR3 length: 16 amino acids. With V trimmed by 1 base and J by 4 bases, 5 bases remained unmatched. Germline V gene sequence: CDR1 MDHEN, CDR2 SYDVKM. In DNA, the CDR3 is TGTGCCAGCAGTTTATACCCCGGACAGGGTAATGAAAAACTGTTTTTT. Its protein is CASSLYPGQGNEKLFF.

The chain employs TRBV2 and TRBJ2-1; TRBD2 agrees at 9 bases. Germline CDR1 reads SNHLY; CDR2 reads FYNNEI. The CDR3 has 14 amino acids. Trimming removed 4 bases from V and 9 bases from J; junction bases left unmatched: 7. This chain's CDR3 is CASSGLAALSEQFF. The CDR3, as DNA: TGTGCCAGCAGTGGACTAGCGGCCCTCTCTGAGCAGTTCTTC.

As for this clone: At one boundary the junction diverges from the germline segment, which might be a read error. The rearrangement uses TRBV3-1 (or the pseudogene TRBV3-2) and TRBJ2-2; TRBD1 might be the D (6 bases). The CDR3 contains 16 residues. Germline lookup yields CDR1 LGHDT and CDR2 YNNKEL (reference sequence). The CDR3 DNA sequence: TGTGCCAGCAGCGTCATTGGCCGACAGGCACACCGGGGAGCTGTTTTT. Its translation is CASSVIGRQAHRGAVF.

The V gene is TRBV9, the J gene TRBJ1-3; tentatively, D is TRBD1 (5 bases). Germline CDR1 reads SGDLS; CDR2 reads YYNGEE. The CDR3 sequence is 15 residues long. Trimming left V 0 bases short and J 2 bases short, with 9 bases between. Here the CDR3 reads CASSVGMTAGNTIYF. The CDR3 nucleotides read TGTGCCAGCAGCGTAGGAATGACAGCTGGAAACACCATATATTTT.

Only a few counts were recorded for this clone. This chain links TRBV7-8 with TRBJ2-5, with D perhaps TRBD2 (5 bases). This CDR3 contains 15 residues. With 2 bases removed from V and 5 bases from J, the gap between germline ends came to 15 bases. Per germline, CDR1 SGHVS and CDR2 FQNEAQ. The CDR3, as DNA: TGTGCCAGCAGCTTATCACGGCTAGCTGGTGAGACCCAGTACTTC. As protein: CASSLSRLAGETQYF.

Details on this clone: The same CDR3 can be traced to other DNA sequences in this sample. The chain joins TRBV24-1 to TRBJ2-3; TRBD2 might be the D (5 bases). CDR1 and CDR2 from the germline V gene are KGHDR and SFDVKD. The CDR3 runs 13 residues. Between the trimmed V and J ends, which lost 5 bases and 0 bases, there was a span of 5 bases. The CDR3 bases are TGTGCCACCAGTGGAGGGAGCACAGATACGCAGTATTTT. Protein product: CATSGGSTDTQYF.

The chain employs TRBV10-1 and TRBJ1-1; 8 nucleotides align to TRBD1. The CDR3 is made up of 14 amino acids. The junction had 3 bases not matched to a gene; V was cut back by 5 bases and J by 1 base. Germline lookup yields CDR1 WNHNN and CDR2 SYGVQD (reference sequence). CDR3 protein: CASSPDRANTEAFF. CDR3 DNA sequence: TGCGCCAGCAGTCCGGACAGGGCGAACACTGAAGCTTTCTTT.

In this sample, this clone turned up once. The chain recombines TRBV19 with TRBJ2-7; 16 bases match TRBD2. Germline V lookup: CDR1 LNHDA, CDR2 SQIVND (reference sequence). The ends lost 1 base at V and 2 bases at J; junction bases unmatched: 5. This CDR3 spans 18 amino acids. The CDR3 loop reads CASSIGGLAGGTAYEQYF. The CDR3 DNA reads as TGTGCCAGTAGTATAGGGGGACTAGCGGGAGGGACGGCCTACGAGCAGTACTTC.